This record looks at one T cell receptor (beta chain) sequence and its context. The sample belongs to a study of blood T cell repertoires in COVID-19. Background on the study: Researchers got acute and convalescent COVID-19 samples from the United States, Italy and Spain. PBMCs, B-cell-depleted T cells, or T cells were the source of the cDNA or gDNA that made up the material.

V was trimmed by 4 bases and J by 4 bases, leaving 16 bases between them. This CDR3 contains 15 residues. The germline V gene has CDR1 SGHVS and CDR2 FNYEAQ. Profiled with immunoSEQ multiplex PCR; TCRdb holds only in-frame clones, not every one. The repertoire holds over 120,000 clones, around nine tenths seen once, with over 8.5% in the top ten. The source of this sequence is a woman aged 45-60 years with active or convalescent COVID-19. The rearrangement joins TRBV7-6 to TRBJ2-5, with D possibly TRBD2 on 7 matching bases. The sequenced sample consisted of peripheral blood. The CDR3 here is CASSSKGGAAETQYF. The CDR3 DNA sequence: TGTGCCAGCAGCTCAAAGGGGGGGGCTGCAGAGACCCAGTACTTC. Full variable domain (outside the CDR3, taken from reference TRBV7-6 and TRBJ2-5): GAGVSQSPRYKVTKRGQDVALRCDPISGHVSLYWYRQALGQGPEFLTYFNYEAQQDKSGLPNDRFSAERPEGSISTLTIQRTEQRDSAMYRCASSSKGGAAETQYFGPGTRLLVL.